The 17 T cell receptor beta chains below were found in one sample sequenced in a study of patients with pleural tuberculosis. Each CDR3 protein gets one entry after TCRdb re-called the reads with MiXCR. Of just under 30,000 distinct CDR3 sequences listed, 18% were seen once; the top ten hold 3% to 4%. Sequenced sample: peripheral blood. Receptors originate from a human donor with pleural tuberculosis.

This clonotype was seen ten or more times. The chain employs TRBV29-1 and TRBJ1-2; 8 bases fit TRBD1. Germline trimming cut 3 bases from V and 8 bases from J; bases unmatched to any gene: 8. Germline values: CDR1 SQVTM, CDR2 ANQGSEA. CDR3 size: 13 residues. CDR3 DNA sequence: TGCAGCGTTGATGCAGGGGGCGCGACCGGCTACACCTTC. As protein: CSVDAGGATGYTF.

A note on this clonotype: The germline gene is not matched at one end of the junction; a read error may be the cause. The chain employs TRBV9 and TRBJ2-3; 7 bases line up with TRBD1. Germline V gene data show CDR1 as SGDLS and CDR2 as YYNGEE. The CDR3 is made up of 16 amino acids. This CDR3 reads CAGSLGTASSTDTQYF. CDR3 DNA: TGTGCCGGCAGCTTGGGGACAGCCTCTAGCACAGATACGCAGTATTTT.

This clonotype was seen repeatedly, ten times or more. This chain joins TRBV5-4 and TRBJ1-6, with 9 bases identical to TRBD1. The germline V gene encodes CDR1 SGHNT and CDR2 YYREEE (reference sequence). The CDR3 is 16 amino acids. Trimming at V came to 5 bases and at J to 7 bases, leaving 10 bases not matched to a gene. CDR3 nucleotide sequence: TGTGCCAGCAGTACAGGGGGCACGGGGTTGAATTCACCCCTCCACTTT. Residues: CASSTGGTGLNSPLHF.

The chain is built from TRBV20-1 and TRBJ1-1; 9 bases line up with TRBD1. Losses at the gene ends were 2 bases for V and 4 bases for J; bases not matched to a gene: 17. This CDR3 comprises 18 residues. Germline V gene data show CDR1 as DFQATT and CDR2 as SNEGSKA (reference sequence). Written as DNA, the CDR3 is TGCAGTGCTAGAAAGTTGGGGGATGGGACAGGGAGAATCACTGAAGCTTTCTTT. Protein: CSARKLGDGTGRITEAFF.

This clonotype appeared many times. The chain links TRBV6-1 to TRBJ2-7; tentative D call: TRBD2 (6 bases). V lost 6 bases, J lost 2 bases, and 17 bases lay in between. CDR1 is MNHNS, CDR2 SASEGT, per germline. This CDR3 has 15 residues. As DNA, the CDR3 is TGTGCCAGCAGAGCCCGGAGGGGCTCAACCTACGAGCAGTACTTC. Its translation is CASRARRGSTYEQYF.

At least ten counts were recorded for this clonotype. The gene calls are TRBV18 and TRBJ2-3; D could derive from TRBD1 or TRBD2 (5 bases each). Between the trimmed V and J ends, which lost 1 base and 1 base, there was a span of 6 bases. Germline V gene data show CDR1 as KGHSH and CDR2 as LQKENI. This CDR3 is 14 amino acids long. For the CDR3, the DNA is TGTGCCAGCTCACCACGAGGGGGCACAGATACGCAGTATTTT. Encoded protein: CASSPRGGTDTQYF.

This clonotype showed up many times. The V gene is TRBV6-2 or TRBV6-3, the J gene TRBJ2-7; TRBD1 is a possible D gene (6 bases). The length of the CDR3 is 15 residues. V gave up 4 bases and J gave up 2 bases, with 15 bases separating them. Germline assignment: CDR1 MNHEY and CDR2 SVGEGT. The CDR3 DNA is TGTGCCAGCAGTTTAACAGGGCCAAGAACCTACGAGCAGTACTTC. This translates into CASSLTGPRTYEQYF.

The chain is built from TRBV11-2 and TRBJ2-7, with D possibly TRBD1 on 5 matching bases. Per germline, CDR1 SGHAT and CDR2 FQNNGV. The CDR3 runs to 14 residues. The V gene lost 3 bases and the J gene lost 1 base, with 10 bases spanning the gap. CDR3 in DNA: TGTGCCAGCAGCTTGCAGGGAAGGTCCTACGAGCAGTACTTC. This encodes CASSLQGRSYEQYF.

This clonotype was recorded many times. The chain uses TRBV27 and TRBJ1-4; the match to TRBD1 covers 7 bases. Per germline, CDR1 MNHEY and CDR2 SMNVEV (reference sequence). J was trimmed by 3 bases and V by 2 bases; bases with no gene match: 6. CDR3 size: 16 residues. CDR3 sequence: CASSLIRGTANEKLFF. As DNA, the CDR3 is TGTGCCAGCAGTTTAATCAGGGGGACGGCTAATGAAAAACTGTTTTTT.

This clonotype is labeled as medium-sized. The CDR3: CASSFMTTGELFF. The CDR3 region has the DNA TGTGCCAGCAGTTTTATGACTACCGGGGAGCTGTTTTTT. The V gene is TRBV6-1, the J gene TRBJ2-2, with unresolved D. V lost 5 bases to trimming and J lost 5 bases, with 9 bases between them. The CDR3 length is 13 residues. Looked up from germline, CDR1 is MNHNS and CDR2 is SASEGT.

This clonotype appeared once. Given a much more abundant clone one base away, this may be a read error. J is TRBJ1-1 and V is TRBV14; TRBD1 is a possible D gene (6 bases). This CDR3 spans 16 amino acids. Per germline, CDR1 SGHDN and CDR2 FVKESK. The CDR3 DNA reads TGTGCCAGCAGCCAAGATCTATGGCAGGGGAACACTAAAGCTTTCTTT. It yields the protein CASSQDLWQGNTKAFF.

This clonotype was picked up many times. The chain carries TRBV12-3 or TRBV12-4 and TRBJ2-3; TRBD2 agrees at 12 bases. V lost 3 bases and J lost 7; bases outside the gene matches: 11. The CDR3 has 17 amino acids. For the CDR3, the DNA is TGTGCCAGCAGTTTCAACCCGGGACTAGCGGGCCCAAATACGCAGTATTTT. The encoded protein is CASSFNPGLAGPNTQYF.

V usage is TRBV30 and J usage is TRBJ2-1, with D possibly being TRBD2 (6 bases). Deletions cut 6 bases from V and 0 bases from J, with 15 bases between. Germline loops: CDR1 GTSNPN, CDR2 SVGIG (reference sequence). The CDR3 totals 15 residues. The CDR3 nucleotides read TGTGCCTGTAGGCGGGACTCAAGCTCCTACAATGAGCAGTTCTTC. Amino acid sequence: CACRRDSSSYNEQFF.

This clonotype has ten or more counts. J is TRBJ1-2 and V is TRBV4-3, with D perhaps TRBD1 (5 bases). V gave up 5 bases and J gave up 5 bases, with 18 bases separating them. The CDR3 contains 15 residues. Germline V CDR1 and CDR2: LGHNA, YSLEER. The chain's CDR3 is CASSFTPGPGYGYTF. CDR3 DNA sequence: TGCGCCAGCAGCTTCACACCGGGACCAGGGTATGGCTACACCTTC.

This clonotype was counted many times. The rearrangement joins TRBV12-3 or TRBV12-4 to TRBJ1-1; D remains ambiguous. The CDR3 is made up of 13 amino acids. Trimming shortened V by 2 bases and J by 4 bases, and 8 bases separated the two germline ends. The CDR3 sequence: CASSLSLGTEAFF. CDR3 nucleotides: TGTGCCAGCAGTTTAAGCCTGGGCACTGAAGCTTTCTTT.

This clonotype was observed at least ten times. The rearrangement joins TRBV12-3 or TRBV12-4 to TRBJ1-1; D is uncertain. This CDR3 spans 13 amino acids. V was cut by 4 bases and J by 4 bases, with 10 bases left in between. CDR3 in amino acids: CASSSWGVTEAFF. CDR3 nucleotide sequence: TGTGCCAGCAGTTCCTGGGGAGTCACTGAAGCTTTCTTT.

At least ten counts were recorded for this clonotype. The V call is TRBV6-6, the J call TRBJ2-1; 10 bases line up with TRBD2. V was pared by 7 bases and J by 5 bases, with 8 bases of the junction left unmatched. This CDR3 spans 15 amino acids. The germline V gene has CDR1 MNHNY and CDR2 SVGAGI (reference sequence). CDR3 loop: CASTSGGPRNNEQFF. The CDR3, as DNA: TGTGCCAGCACTAGCGGGGGCCCGCGGAACAATGAGCAGTTCTTC.